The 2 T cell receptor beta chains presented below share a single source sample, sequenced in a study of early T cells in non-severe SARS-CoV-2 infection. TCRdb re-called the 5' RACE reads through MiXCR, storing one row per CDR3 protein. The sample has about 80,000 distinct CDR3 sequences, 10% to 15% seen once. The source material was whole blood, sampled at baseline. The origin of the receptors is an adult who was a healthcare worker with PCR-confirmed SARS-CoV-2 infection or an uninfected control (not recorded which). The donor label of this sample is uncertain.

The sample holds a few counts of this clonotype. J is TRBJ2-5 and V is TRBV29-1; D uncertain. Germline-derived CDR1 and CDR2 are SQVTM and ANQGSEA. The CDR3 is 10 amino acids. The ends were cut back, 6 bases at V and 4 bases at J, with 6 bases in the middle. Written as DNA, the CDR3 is TGCAGCGTAACGACAGAGACCCAGTACTTC. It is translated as CSVTTETQYF.

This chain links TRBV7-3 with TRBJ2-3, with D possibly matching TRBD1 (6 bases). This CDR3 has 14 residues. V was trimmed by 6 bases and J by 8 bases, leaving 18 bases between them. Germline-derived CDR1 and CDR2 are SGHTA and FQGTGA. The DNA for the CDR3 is TGTGCCAGCAGTACAGGGACCACCGAGGGTACGCAGTATTTT. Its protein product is CASSTGTTEGTQYF.